This T cell receptor beta chain was documented in a study of cytomegalovirus exposure and HLA in healthy donors. With respect to this clone: What it binds is unknown.

The PCR contained 60 Vbeta and 13 Jbeta primers. Clones were read by immunoSEQ multiplex PCR, and TCRdb kept only the in-frame ones, dropping some. This repertoire shows fewer than 250,000 clones, 65% to 85% found once; its top ten account for approximately 2.8%. General study points: The listing of about 150 TCR beta chains classed them as cytomegalovirus-associated. It was assumed in the presence/absence analyses that sequencing depth was roughly uniform across donors.

The CDR3 has 12 residues. Germline CDR1 is LNHNV and CDR2 is YYDKDF (reference sequence). V lost 3 bases, J lost 9 bases, and 10 bases lay in between. This sequence joins TRBV15 and TRBJ2-3; possible D gene TRBD2, 6 bases. The sequence was obtained from a man aged 25-40 years in good health and CMV-seronegative. The sequenced sample was PBMCs. The CDR3 DNA sequence: TGTGCCACCAGCAGCGCCCGGGGGACGCAGTATTTT. Amino acid sequence: CATSSARGTQYF.